Listed here are 5 T cell receptor beta chains from one sample, sequenced in a study of cytotoxic CD8 clonotypes in ibrutinib-treated CLL (dated by TCRdb to 2020 to 2022). Libraries were prepared through the immunoSEQ multiplex PCR assay. What TCRdb holds here is the immuneACCESS table cut down to in-frame rearrangements. Part of the clones is not present; checked against another copy, under half of the missing clones reflect an unresolved V gene, and the others are unexplained. In this sample the table shows roughly 330,000 clones, 67% of which occur a single time. Roughly 6.3% of the sample goes to the ten largest clones. Source: PBMCs, taken after 36 months of ibrutinib treatment. Every receptor here comes from a human donor with chronic lymphocytic leukemia.

The V call is TRBV5-1, the J call TRBJ1-2; D remains unclear. The germline CDR1 and CDR2 sequences are SGHRS and YFSETQ. Trimming took 3 bases from V and 4 from J, leaving 10 bases between them. There are 13 residues in the CDR3. Here the CDR3 DNA reads TGCGCCAGCAGCTATGATGCGGGCTATGGCTACACCTTC. This sequence encodes CASSYDAGYGYTF.

The CDR3 bases are TGCAGCGTTGACAGGGGGCAAGAGCAGTACTTC. This codes for CSVDRGQEQYF. The J gene is TRBJ2-7, the V gene TRBV29-1; TRBD1 agrees at 8 bases. V was pared by 3 bases and J by 7 bases, with 2 bases of the junction left unmatched. This CDR3 comprises 11 residues. Germline CDR1 is SQVTM and CDR2 is ANQGSEA.

Comment on this clone: Its ends do not fully match the called genes, so a read error is possible. The chain joins TRBV15 to TRBJ2-7, with a weak D call TRBD1 (5 bases). The CDR3 extends over 13 amino acids. The germline V gene has CDR1 LNHNV and CDR2 YYDKDF (reference sequence). This CDR3 is CATSRDQGYKQYF. CDR3 in DNA: TGTGCCACCAGCAGAGATCAGGGCTACAAGCAGTACTTC.

The chain combines TRBV7-8 with TRBJ2-7, with D possibly TRBD2 on 5 matching bases. Germline CDR1 and CDR2: SGHVS and FQNEAQ. Trimming removed 0 bases from V and 0 bases from J, with 15 bases in between. The CDR3 sequence is 17 residues long. The CDR3 coding sequence is TGTGCCAGCAGCTTAGCGCAGCAGCGGTTTACCTCCTACGAGCAGTACTTC. Its translation: CASSLAQQRFTSYEQYF.

The gene calls are TRBV29-1 and TRBJ2-7, with TRBD2 matching over 7 bases. V lost 5 bases to trimming and J lost 4 bases; unmatched junction nucleotides: 8. Germline-derived CDR1 and CDR2 are SQVTM and ANQGSEA. There are 13 residues in the CDR3. For the CDR3, the DNA is TGCAGCGTTCGCGGGGGTGAAGCTTACGAGCAGTACTTC. As protein: CSVRGGEAYEQYF.